What follows describes a single T cell receptor (beta chain). Antigen: not known. 5'RACE with constant-segment primers yielded barcoded, UMI-tagged TCR alpha and TCR beta cDNA libraries. One entry per CDR3 protein, called by TCRdb with MiXCR from the 5' RACE reads. This table has 450,000 to 650,000 distinct CDR3 sequences, about a sixth appearing once. The data are from a study of T-cell memory formation after mild COVID-19. General study findings and limits: CD4+ contracting clones lay mainly in CM and EM, CD8+ ones in EMRA. The pre-infection memory compartment contained some responding clones, suggesting cross-reactive memory joined.

The CDR3 sequence is 14 residues long. Germline CDR1 reads SNHLY; CDR2 reads FYNNEI. The V gene lost 5 bases and the J gene lost 1 base, with 8 bases spanning the gap. The chain has TRBV2 and TRBJ2-2; D not resolved. The receptor's source is an adult woman who had mild COVID-19 (a few samples of this study predate the infection). Cell type and time point are not known. The specimen was PBMCs or a T cell subset sorted from them (not recorded which). CDR3 nucleotides: TGTGCCAGCAGTAGCCTACAGAACACCGGGGAGCTGTTTTTT. This encodes CASSSLQNTGELFF.